The entry below describes one T cell receptor (beta chain). Its antigen is still unknown. Base qualities were left out, and no much larger clone turns up one base away. The sample belongs to a study of beta chain features in type 1 diabetes (dated 2018 in TCRdb). In the study overall: No differences in mean age, gender distribution, total cell number or subset yield were found between patients and healthy donors. A total of roughly 100 million sorted cells were examined across all samples, and the number of cells per subset was strongly correlated with RNA yield. In the study, recently diagnosed type 1 diabetes patients and matched healthy donors were compared on the TCRB repertoires of their sorted circulating CD4+ T cell subsets. Regulatory and stem cell-like memory subsets were obtained from only 8 patients and roughly eight healthy donors, while naive and central memory subsets were obtained from all 28 donors. The study at large found these results: PCR might favor shorter templates, but patient and control samples were amplified and corrected together, so any skew would affect both groups equally. Because cDNA was sequenced instead of genomic DNA, activated cells with high expression could be over-represented, although the groups did not differ in activation or CD3 levels. In all four CD4+ subsets, TCRB CDR3 length was moderately but significantly shorter in type 1 diabetes patients. HLA sub-analyses involved small numbers of individuals, so any influence of HLA type on TCRB rearrangement remained unresolved. Patients with type 1 diabetes made fewer insertions and deleted more nucleotides at VDJ recombination sites, implying thymic rearrangement abnormalities. Naive, central memory and regulatory TCRB repertoires appeared more similar among patients than among healthy donors.

All of the isolated RNA was reverse transcribed with the High Capacity cDNA Reverse Transcription Kit, so expressed TCRB transcripts were sequenced. Deep immunoSEQ sequencing was applied to naive, central memory and regulatory T cell samples, giving an average of about 3.6 million total reads per sample. After sorted cells were lysed in RLT buffer, RNA was extracted with DNase-treated RNeasy Micro or Mini kits, with the choice depending on cell number. Each cell subset was processed on its own to prevent cross-contamination, while patient and healthy donor samples were processed together. TCRB sequences were amplified from cDNA with the immunoSEQ multiplex PCR, producing 87-bp fragments spanning the CDR3 region. Amplicons were sequenced on the Illumina HiSeq platform. The authors' pipeline ran thus. PCR bias was corrected computationally using synthetic template baselines, and reads within Hamming distance 2 were collapsed, with unmergeable singletons discarded. By aligning reads against IMGT, V, D and J genes, CDR3 length, and insertions or deletions at six rearrangement sites were assigned. Clonotype counts were normalized to sorted cell number within each subset before computing true diversity and Gini coefficients with the tcR R package. Repertoire sharing was quantified using the overlap coefficient calculated on TCRB nucleotide sequences. TCRdb provides this immuneACCESS table in a form limited to in-frame rearrangements. Some clones are lacking; in checked studies, under half of them reflect an unresolved V gene, and why the rest are absent is not known. V, J and clone size derive from that table, while D and trimming were established from the DNA sequence. The sample table contains 300,000 or so clones; only one count was recorded for approximately 8% of them. The ten largest clones represent around 0.45% of the sample.

Each donor gave one peripheral blood draw, averaging roughly 0.11 L, which was collected into heparinised tubes. A BD FACSAria II was used to sort naive, central memory, regulatory and stem cell-like memory CD4+ T cells with a panel that included CD45RO, CCR7, CD25, CD127, CD95 and CD27. All sorted populations exceeded 95% purity. PBMCs were separated immediately by Lymphoprep density gradient centrifugation and were stained directly, without being cultured. To minimize batch effects, samples were stained and sorted in pairs, one healthy donor with one patient per experiment. V and J lose 3 bases and 0 bases, and a span of 6 bases separates them. Spanning cysteine to phenylalanine, the CDR3 consists of 15 amino acids. Only the CDR3 region is kept as DNA, spanning 45 bases read in frame from base 1. The germline V gene supplies CDR1 LGHNA and CDR2 YSLEER.

The sequencing sample was made of central memory CD4+ T cells from blood. The clonotype comes from a woman under 30 in good health. The V gene is TRBV4-3 and the J gene is TRBJ2-6; no D gene call is confident. The CDR3 protein is CASSQASSGANVLTF. The DNA reads as follows: TGCGCCAGCAGCCAGGCGAGCTCTGGGGCCAACGTCCTGACTTTC.